This TCR beta chain stems from a study of blood T cell repertoires in COVID-19. Study details: Some COVID-19 samples were acute and others convalescent; all came from the United States, Italy and Spain. In each case, the material was cDNA or gDNA derived from T cells, B-cell-depleted T cells, or PBMCs.

V was pared by 3 bases and J by 4 bases, with 9 bases between. The CDR3 spans 13 residues. Germline V gene data show CDR1 as WSHSY and CDR2 as SAAADI. Methods used by the authors: Amplification from reference gene primers served as the basis for estimated nucleated cell counts. The method was immunoSEQ multiplex PCR; TCRdb's version includes in-frame clones alone and lacks a portion of them. V, J and clone size are those of that table, while D and trimming were read from the DNA. The sample includes under 100,000 clones, 81% of them seen just once. The sequence was obtained from a man aged 80 or over with active or convalescent COVID-19. The sequencing input was peripheral blood. The gene calls are TRBV10-2 and TRBJ2-5; D is ambiguous. The CDR3 region has the DNA TGCGCCAGCAGTGACGGGTCCCTAGAGACCCAGTACTTC. Its translation is CASSDGSLETQYF.